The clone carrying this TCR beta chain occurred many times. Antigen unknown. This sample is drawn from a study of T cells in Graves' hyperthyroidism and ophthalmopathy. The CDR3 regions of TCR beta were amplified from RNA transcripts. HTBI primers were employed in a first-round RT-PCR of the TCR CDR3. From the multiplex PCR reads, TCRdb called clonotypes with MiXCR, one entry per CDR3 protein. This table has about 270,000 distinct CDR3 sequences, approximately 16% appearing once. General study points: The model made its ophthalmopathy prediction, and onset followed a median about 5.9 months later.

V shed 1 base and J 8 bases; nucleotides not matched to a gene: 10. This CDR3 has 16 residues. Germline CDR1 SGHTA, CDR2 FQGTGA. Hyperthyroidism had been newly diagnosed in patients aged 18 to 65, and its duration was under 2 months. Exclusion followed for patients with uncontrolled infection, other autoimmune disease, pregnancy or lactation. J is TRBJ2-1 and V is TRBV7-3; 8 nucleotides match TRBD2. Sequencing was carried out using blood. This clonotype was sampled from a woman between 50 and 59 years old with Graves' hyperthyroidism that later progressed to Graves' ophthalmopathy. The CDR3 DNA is TGTGCCAGCAGCTTAAATGTTTACGGGAGGGGGGATGAGCAGTTCTTC. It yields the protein CASSLNVYGRGDEQFF.